The source of this T cell receptor beta chain is a study of blood T cell repertoires in COVID-19. Germline loops: CDR1 LGHDT, CDR2 YNNKEL (reference sequence). Trimming took 4 bases from V and 3 from J; bases not matched to a gene: 3. The CDR3 contains 15 residues. Repertoires were generated with immunoSEQ multiplex PCR, while TCRdb's copy carries only in-frame clones and drops some. The table has approximately 280,000 clones, about 90% seen once; the top ten hold roughly 1.6%. Participants were placed into cohorts based on the clinical history they reported. What was sequenced was PBMCs or T cells enriched from blood (not recorded which). The V and J genes are TRBV3-1 (or the pseudogene TRBV3-2) and TRBJ2-3; TRBD2 aligns across 11 bases. The origin of this receptor is a woman under 30 with acute COVID-19. The CDR3 DNA is TGTGCCAGCAGCCCTAGCGGGAGGCGGACAGATACGCAGTATTTT. This sequence encodes CASSPSGRRTDTQYF.